One and the same sample provided the 9 T cell receptor beta chains below, sequenced in a study of cytomegalovirus exposure and HLA in healthy donors. 13 Jbeta primers and 60 Vbeta primers were used for the PCR. The protocol was immunoSEQ multiplex PCR, while the TCRdb copy is restricted to in-frame clones and leaves out a portion. Counted here are 200,000 to 250,000 clones, 76% occurring once; the ten biggest clones make up 0.55% to 0.75%. Sequenced material: PBMCs. Receptors originate from a man younger than 35 in good health and CMV-seronegative.

In regard to this clone: At one end, the junction sequence differs from germline, possibly due to a read error. The genes are TRBV7-7 and TRBJ2-1; 13 bases fit TRBD2. The CDR3 contains 16 residues. From germline, CDR1 is SSHAT and CDR2 FNYEAQ (reference sequence). The CDR3, as DNA: TGTGCTAGCAGCCCAACTAGCGGGAGGGCCTGGAATGAGCAGTTCTTC. This sequence encodes CASSPTSGRAWNEQFF.

The chain links TRBV27 to TRBJ2-5; maybe TRBD1 (6 bases). This CDR3 comprises 14 residues. Trimming left V 8 bases short and J 5 bases short, with 18 bases between. CDR1 and CDR2 from the germline V gene are MNHEY and SMNVEV (reference sequence). The CDR3 nucleotides are TGTGCCAGCGGATCTGGCACAGGGCTGGAGACCCAGTACTTC. It is translated as CASGSGTGLETQYF.

The chain is built from TRBV7-2 and TRBJ2-3; TRBD2 matches at 11 bases. Germline V CDR1 and CDR2: SGHTA, FQGNSA. CDR3 length: 16 residues. V shed 1 base, J shed 2 bases, and the junction held 2 bases outside the gene matches. CDR3 in amino acids: CASSLVAGGNTDTQYF. CDR3 nucleotides: TGTGCCAGCAGCTTAGTAGCGGGAGGGAACACAGATACGCAGTATTTT.

The chain combines TRBV5-6 with TRBJ2-1, with D tentatively TRBD2 (6 bases). CDR3 length equals 17 residues. V shed 2 bases and J shed 4 bases, with 19 bases lying between them. The germline V gene has CDR1 SGHDT and CDR2 YYEEEE. For the CDR3, the DNA is TGTGCCAGCAGCTTTTCAAGGTTGGTAGCGGATTACAATGAGCAGTTCTTC. Protein product: CASSFSRLVADYNEQFF. The variable domain in full, completed from reference TRBV5-6 and TRBJ2-1, reads DAGVTQSPTHLIKTRGQQVTLRCSPKSGHDTVSWYQQALGQGPQFIFQYYEEEERQRGNFPDRFSGHQFPNYSSELNVNALLLGDSALYLCASSFSRLVADYNEQFFGPGTRLTVL.

The gene calls are TRBV27 and TRBJ2-1; maybe TRBD1 (5 bases). This CDR3 is built from 12 residues. Trimming shortened V by 10 bases and J by 5 bases, and 12 bases separated the two germline ends. From germline, CDR1 is MNHEY and CDR2 SMNVEV (reference sequence). CDR3 bases: TGTGCCACCCGCGACAGACACAATGAGCAGTTCTTC. This gives the protein CATRDRHNEQFF.

The chain carries TRBV6-1 and TRBJ1-1; D is unclear. CDR1 is MNHNS, CDR2 SASEGT, per germline. The CDR3 covers 12 residues. V shed 6 bases and J shed 10 bases, with 15 bases lying between them. CDR3 sequence (DNA): TGTGCCAGCAGGGAGCCTCGTCGGGGAGCTTTCTTT. This gives the protein CASREPRRGAFF.

The chain joins TRBV11-2 to TRBJ1-3; D gene ambiguous. V lost 4 bases and J 2 bases, leaving 9 bases between the germline ends. The CDR3 runs to 14 residues. The germline gives CDR1 SGHAT, CDR2 FQNNGV. The CDR3 protein is CASSSTDAGNTIYF. CDR3 nucleotides: TGTGCCAGCAGCTCTACAGACGCTGGAAACACCATATATTTT.

The J gene is TRBJ2-7, the V gene TRBV5-1, with TRBD1 matching 7 bases. The germline V gene encodes CDR1 SGHRS and CDR2 YFSETQ. J lost 1 base, V lost 0 bases, and 4 bases had no gene match. The CDR3 is 15 residues long. DNA of the CDR3: TGCGCCAGCAGCTTGGTGACAGGGAAATCCTACGAGCAGTACTTC. Protein sequence: CASSLVTGKSYEQYF.

The DNA of the CDR3 is TGCAGTGTACCTCAGGGGCAGACCCAGTACTTC. This translates into CSVPQGQTQYF. The chain uses TRBV20-1 and TRBJ2-5; TRBD1 is a possible D gene (6 bases). The germline gives CDR1 DFQATT, CDR2 SNEGSKA (reference sequence). The CDR3 covers 11 residues. With 7 bases removed from V and 6 bases from J, the gap between germline ends came to 12 bases.